The present T cell receptor (beta chain) was sequenced within a study of a mutant IDH1 vaccine in newly diagnosed glioma. As for time point: week 47, end of study. All doses held 300 ug of mutant IDH1 20-mer peptide, with topical imiquimod. Data came from immunoSEQ multiplex PCR; TCRdb stores just in-frame clones and leaves some out. The sample holds around 84,000 clones, approximately 78% seen once. Germline values: CDR1 SEHNR, CDR2 FQNEAQ (reference sequence). J gave up 2 bases and V 4 bases, and 5 bases lay outside the gene matches. The CDR3 totals 15 residues. Regarding the study as a whole: Patients showed vaccine-induced immune responses at a rate of around 94%.

With respect to this clone: Its antigen is currently unknown.

This receptor was identified in a man aged 35 to 55 with glioma. The sequenced sample was PBMCs, obtained from a glioma patient whose treatment included an IDH1 peptide vaccine. V is TRBV7-9 and J is TRBJ2-5, with 9 bases matching TRBD2. The CDR3 DNA follows: TGTGCCAGCAGCTCGCGGGGGGGCCATCAAGAGACCCAGTACTTC. This translates into CASSSRGGHQETQYF.